This T cell receptor beta chain comes out of a study of T cell repertoires in cytomegalovirus infection. Study information: Shared public TCR beta signatures pointed to both CMV infection and a matching HLA type.

Points on this clonotype: Its specificity is unknown.

MiXCR, applied by TCRdb to the reads, yields one record per CDR3 protein. The table lists under 600,000 distinct CDR3 sequences, about 17% of them singletons. Germline CDR1 is SQVTM and CDR2 is ANQGSEA. V lost 6 bases and J lost 4, with 13 bases in between. The CDR3 covers 12 residues. Findings and limits, study-wide: Identification of carriers of CMV plus the relevant HLA was achieved through cumulative public TCR beta family frequency. Ex vivo responses were dominated by HLA-C-restricted CMV-specific TCR beta clonotypes.

The gene calls are TRBV29-1 and TRBJ2-7; tentative D call: TRBD2 (6 bases). The source of this sequence is a human donor in good health (CMV status not recorded). Some clones in this sample may be carry-over from other donors' samples. The specimen sequenced was CD8+ T cells from PBMCs. The CDR3 loop reads CSVALEGYEQYF. As DNA, the CDR3 is TGCAGCGTAGCCTTGGAGGGTTACGAGCAGTACTTC.